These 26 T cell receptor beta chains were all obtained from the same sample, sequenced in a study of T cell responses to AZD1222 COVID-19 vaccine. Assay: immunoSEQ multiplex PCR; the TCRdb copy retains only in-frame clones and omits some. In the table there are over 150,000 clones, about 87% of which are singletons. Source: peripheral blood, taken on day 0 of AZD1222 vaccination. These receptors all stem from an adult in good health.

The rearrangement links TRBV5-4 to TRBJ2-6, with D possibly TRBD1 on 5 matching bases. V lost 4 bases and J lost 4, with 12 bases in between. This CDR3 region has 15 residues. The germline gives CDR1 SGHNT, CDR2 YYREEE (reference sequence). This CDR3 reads CASSLQGSGANVLTF. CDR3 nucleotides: TGTGCCAGCAGCCTCCAGGGATCCGGGGCCAACGTCCTGACTTTC.

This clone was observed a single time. CDR3 sequence: CASSFPRQSNEKLFF. The DNA of the CDR3 is TGTGCCAGCAGTTTTCCCAGGCAATCTAATGAAAAACTGTTTTTT. The rearrangement uses TRBV28 and TRBJ1-4; D is ambiguous. This CDR3 region has 15 residues. Trimming removed 3 bases at V and 3 bases at J, with 11 bases between. Germline values: CDR1 MDHEN, CDR2 SYDVKM.

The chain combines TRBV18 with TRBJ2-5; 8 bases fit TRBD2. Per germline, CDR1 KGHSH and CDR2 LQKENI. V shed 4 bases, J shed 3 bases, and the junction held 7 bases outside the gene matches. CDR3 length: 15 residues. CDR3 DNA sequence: TGTGCCAGCTCACTCCAGCGGGGGACTAAAGAGACCCAGTACTTC. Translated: CASSLQRGTKETQYF.

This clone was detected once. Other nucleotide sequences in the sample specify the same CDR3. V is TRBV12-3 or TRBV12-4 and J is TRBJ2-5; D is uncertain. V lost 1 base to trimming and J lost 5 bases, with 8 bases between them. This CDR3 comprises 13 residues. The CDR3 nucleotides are TGTGCCAGCAGTTTAGGGGTTGGGGAGACCCAGTACTTC. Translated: CASSLGVGETQYF.

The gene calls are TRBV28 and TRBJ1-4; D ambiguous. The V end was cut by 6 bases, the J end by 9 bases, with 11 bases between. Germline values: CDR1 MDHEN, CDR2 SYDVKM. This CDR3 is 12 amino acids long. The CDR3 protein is CASRFFGQKLFF. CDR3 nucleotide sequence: TGTGCCAGCAGGTTTTTCGGTCAAAAACTGTTTTTT.

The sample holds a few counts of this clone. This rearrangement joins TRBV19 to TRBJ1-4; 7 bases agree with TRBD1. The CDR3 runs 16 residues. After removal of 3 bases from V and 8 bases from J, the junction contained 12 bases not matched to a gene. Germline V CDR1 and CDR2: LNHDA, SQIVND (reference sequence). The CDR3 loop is CASSIFRQGLQEKLFF. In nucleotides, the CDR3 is TGTGCCAGTAGTATCTTCAGACAGGGTTTACAGGAAAAACTGTTTTTT.

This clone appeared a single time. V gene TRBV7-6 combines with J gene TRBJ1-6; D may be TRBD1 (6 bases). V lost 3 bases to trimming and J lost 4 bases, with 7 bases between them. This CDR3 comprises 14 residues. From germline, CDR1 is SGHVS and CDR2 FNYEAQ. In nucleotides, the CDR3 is TGTGCCAGCAGCTTTGGACAGTATAATTCACCCCTCCACTTT. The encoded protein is CASSFGQYNSPLHF.

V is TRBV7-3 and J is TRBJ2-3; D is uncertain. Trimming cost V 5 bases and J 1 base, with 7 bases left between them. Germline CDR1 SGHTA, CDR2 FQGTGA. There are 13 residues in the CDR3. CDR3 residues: CASSQMGTDTQYF. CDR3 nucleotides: TGTGCCAGCAGCCAGATGGGCACAGATACGCAGTATTTT.

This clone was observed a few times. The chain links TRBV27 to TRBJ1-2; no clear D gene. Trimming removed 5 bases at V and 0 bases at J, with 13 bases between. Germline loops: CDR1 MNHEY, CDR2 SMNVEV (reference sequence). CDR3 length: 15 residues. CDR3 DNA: TGTGCCAGCAGTCCCCTGGGAAAGGCTAACTATGGCTACACCTTC. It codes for CASSPLGKANYGYTF.

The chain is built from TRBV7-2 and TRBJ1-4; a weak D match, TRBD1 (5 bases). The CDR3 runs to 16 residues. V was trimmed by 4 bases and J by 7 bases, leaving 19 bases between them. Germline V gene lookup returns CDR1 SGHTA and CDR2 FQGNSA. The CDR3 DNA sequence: TGTGCCAGCAGCTCGCCGCGAGGCAGGGTGCGTGAAAAACTGTTTTTT. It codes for CASSSPRGRVREKLFF.

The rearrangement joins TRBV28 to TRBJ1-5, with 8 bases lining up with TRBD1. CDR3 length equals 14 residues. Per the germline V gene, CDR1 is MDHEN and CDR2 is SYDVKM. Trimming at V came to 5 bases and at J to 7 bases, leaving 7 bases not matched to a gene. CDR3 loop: CASSSGRGHQPQHF. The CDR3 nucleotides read TGTGCCAGCAGTAGCGGCAGGGGGCACCAGCCCCAGCATTTT. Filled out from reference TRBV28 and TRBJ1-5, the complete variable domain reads DVKVTQSSRYLVKRTGEKVFLECVQDMDHENMFWYRQDPGLGLRLIYFSYDVKMKEKGDIPEGYSVSREKKERFSLILESASTNQTSMYLCASSSGRGHQPQHFGDGTRLSIL.

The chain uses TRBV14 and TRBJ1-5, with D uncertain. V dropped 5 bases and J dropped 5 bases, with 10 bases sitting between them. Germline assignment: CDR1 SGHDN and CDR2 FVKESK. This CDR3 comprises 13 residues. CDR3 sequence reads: CASSSTKDQPQHF. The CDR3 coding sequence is TGTGCCAGCAGCTCTACTAAAGATCAGCCCCAGCATTTT.

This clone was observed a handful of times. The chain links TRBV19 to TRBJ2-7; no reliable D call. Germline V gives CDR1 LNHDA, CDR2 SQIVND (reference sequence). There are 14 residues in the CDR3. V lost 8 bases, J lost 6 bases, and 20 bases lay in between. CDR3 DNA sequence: TGTGCCAGTCAATCCGGAGCCTTTTGGGGCGAGCAGTACTTC. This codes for CASQSGAFWGEQYF.

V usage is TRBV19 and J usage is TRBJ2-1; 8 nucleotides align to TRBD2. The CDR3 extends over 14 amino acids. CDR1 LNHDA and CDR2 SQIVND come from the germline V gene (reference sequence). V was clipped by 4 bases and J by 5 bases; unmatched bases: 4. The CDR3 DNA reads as TGTGCCAGTAGTAGCGGGGGGAGAGACAATGAGCAGTTCTTC. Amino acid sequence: CASSSGGRDNEQFF.

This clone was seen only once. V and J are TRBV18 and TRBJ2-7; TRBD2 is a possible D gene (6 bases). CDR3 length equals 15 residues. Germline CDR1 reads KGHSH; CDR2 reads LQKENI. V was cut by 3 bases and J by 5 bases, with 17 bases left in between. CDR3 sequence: CASSPVPGVSDEQYF. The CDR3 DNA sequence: TGTGCCAGCTCACCCGTTCCGGGGGTTAGCGACGAGCAGTACTTC. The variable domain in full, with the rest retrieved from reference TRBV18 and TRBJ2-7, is NAGVMQNPRHLVRRRGQEARLRCSPMKGHSHVYWYRQLPEEGLKFMVYLQKENIIDESGMPKERFSAEFPKEGPSILRIQQVVRGDSAAYFCASSPVPGVSDEQYFGPGTRLTVT.

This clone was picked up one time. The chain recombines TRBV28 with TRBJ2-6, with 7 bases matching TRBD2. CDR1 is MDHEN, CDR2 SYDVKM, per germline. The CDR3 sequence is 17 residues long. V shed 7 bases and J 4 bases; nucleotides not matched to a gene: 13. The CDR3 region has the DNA TGTGCCAGCAACACCCCCGCGGGGAGGGCCGGGGCCAACGTCCTGACTTTC. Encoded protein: CASNTPAGRAGANVLTF.

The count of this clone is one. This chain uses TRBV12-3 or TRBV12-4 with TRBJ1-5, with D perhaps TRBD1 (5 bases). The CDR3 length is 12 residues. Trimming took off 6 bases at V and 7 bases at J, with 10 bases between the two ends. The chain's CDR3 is CASRGTGQPQHF. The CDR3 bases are TGTGCCAGCAGGGGGACGGGGCAGCCCCAGCATTTT.

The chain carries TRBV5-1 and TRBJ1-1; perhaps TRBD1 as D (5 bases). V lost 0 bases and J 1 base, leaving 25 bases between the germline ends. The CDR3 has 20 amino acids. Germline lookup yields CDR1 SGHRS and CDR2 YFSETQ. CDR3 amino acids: CASSLAIYSLRGERNTEAFF. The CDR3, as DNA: TGCGCCAGCAGCTTGGCCATCTACAGCCTTCGAGGGGAACGGAACACTGAAGCTTTCTTT.

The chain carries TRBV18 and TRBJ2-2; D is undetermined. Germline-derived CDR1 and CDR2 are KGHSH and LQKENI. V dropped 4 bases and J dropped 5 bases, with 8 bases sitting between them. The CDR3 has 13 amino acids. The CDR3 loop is CASSLVATGELFF. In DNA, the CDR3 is TGTGCCAGCTCACTAGTAGCAACCGGGGAGCTGTTTTTT.

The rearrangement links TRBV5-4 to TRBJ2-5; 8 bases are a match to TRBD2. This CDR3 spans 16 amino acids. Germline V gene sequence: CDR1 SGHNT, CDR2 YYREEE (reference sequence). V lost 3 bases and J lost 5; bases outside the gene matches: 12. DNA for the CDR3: TGTGCCAGCAGCTCGGGACTAGAGGTTTCAAGGGAGACCCAGTACTTC. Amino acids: CASSSGLEVSRETQYF.

As DNA, the CDR3 is TGTGCCAGCAGCTTGGGACAGTACTACGAGCAGTACTTC. Protein sequence: CASSLGQYYEQYF. The chain recombines TRBV5-6 with TRBJ2-7; TRBD1 might be the D (5 bases). The germline CDR1 and CDR2 sequences are SGHDT and YYEEEE. The CDR3 spans 13 residues. V lost 0 bases and J lost 3, with 7 bases in between.

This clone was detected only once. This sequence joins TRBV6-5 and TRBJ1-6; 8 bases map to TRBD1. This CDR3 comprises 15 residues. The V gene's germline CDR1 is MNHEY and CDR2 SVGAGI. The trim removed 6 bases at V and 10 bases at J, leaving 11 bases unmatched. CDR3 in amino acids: CASSSRQGAESPLHF. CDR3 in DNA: TGTGCCAGCAGCTCCCGGCAGGGGGCCGAATCACCCCTCCACTTT.

The CDR3 nucleotides are TGTGCCAGCAGCGTAGGGGTGGGACAGGGTACCCACGAGCAGTACTTC. Its protein product is CASSVGVGQGTHEQYF. V and J are TRBV9 and TRBJ2-7; 9 bases are a match to TRBD1. The J segment lost 5 bases and the V segment lost 0 bases, leaving 9 bases of the junction unmatched. Germline loops: CDR1 SGDLS, CDR2 YYNGEE. There are 16 residues in the CDR3.

CDR3 in amino acids: CASSQDGLATDTQYF. The CDR3 nucleotides read TGCGCCAGCAGCCAAGATGGACTAGCGACAGATACGCAGTATTTT. The rearrangement links TRBV4-3 to TRBJ2-3; 9 nucleotides align to TRBD2. V was pared by 0 bases and J by 3 bases, with 1 base of the junction left unmatched. CDR3 length: 15 amino acids. CDR1 and CDR2 from the germline V gene are LGHNA and YSLEER.

The CDR3 protein is CASLDLGNEQFF. In nucleotides, the CDR3 is TGTGCCAGCTTGGACCTCGGGAATGAGCAGTTCTTC. This rearrangement joins TRBV18 to TRBJ2-1; D gene unclear. Germline loops: CDR1 KGHSH, CDR2 LQKENI. The CDR3 is 12 residues long. V lost 7 bases and J 7 bases, leaving 11 bases between the germline ends. The entire variable domain, with the rest obtained from reference TRBV18 and TRBJ2-1, is as follows: NAGVMQNPRHLVRRRGQEARLRCSPMKGHSHVYWYRQLPEEGLKFMVYLQKENIIDESGMPKERFSAEFPKEGPSILRIQQVVRGDSAAYFCASLDLGNEQFFGPGTRLTVL.

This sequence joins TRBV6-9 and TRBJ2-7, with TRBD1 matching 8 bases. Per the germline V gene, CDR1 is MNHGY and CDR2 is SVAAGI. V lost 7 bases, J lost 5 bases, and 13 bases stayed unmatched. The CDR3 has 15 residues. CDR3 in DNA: TGTGCCAGCAAAAACTGCGGCAGGGGGCTTGACGAGCAGTACTTC. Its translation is CASKNCGRGLDEQYF.